These 19 T cell receptor beta chains were sequenced from one sample in a study of cytomegalovirus exposure and HLA in healthy donors. Profiling relied on immunoSEQ multiplex PCR, and the TCRdb table lists in-frame clones only, not all of them. The table includes roughly 200,000 clones, about 89% detected once. The material sequenced was PBMCs. The receptor set was obtained from a man in his thirties or forties in good health and CMV-seropositive.

This chain uses TRBV29-1 with TRBJ1-2; D gene unclear. CDR1 is SQVTM, CDR2 ANQGSEA, per germline. CDR3 length: 12 residues. The V and J ends lost 7 bases and 8 bases respectively, with 17 bases between them. CDR3 coding DNA: TGCAGCGCCCCCGGGCCAGGTGGAGGCTACACCTTC. Protein product: CSAPGPGGGYTF.

The chain recombines TRBV7-2 with TRBJ1-2; weak D call: TRBD1 (6 bases). This CDR3 is built from 16 residues. The germline gives CDR1 SGHTA, CDR2 FQGNSA. The V end was cut by 4 bases, the J end by 4 bases, with 19 bases between. DNA for the CDR3: TGTGCCAGCAGCTCCACTCCGGGGGGCGCGGGCTATGGCTACACCTTC. This translates into CASSSTPGGAGYGYTF. The full variable domain, rest sourced from reference TRBV7-2 and TRBJ1-2, is GAGVSQSPSNKVTEKGKDVELRCDPISGHTALYWYRQSLGQGLEFLIYFQGNSAPDKSGLPSDRFSAERTGGSVSTLTIQRTQQEDSAVYLCASSSTPGGAGYGYTFGSGTRLTVV.

The V and J genes are TRBV5-1 and TRBJ2-7, with D perhaps given as TRBD1 or TRBD2 (6 bases each). Per germline, CDR1 SGHRS and CDR2 YFSETQ. This CDR3 is built from 14 residues. V was clipped by 5 bases and J by 2 bases, with 14 bases between them. CDR3 region: CASREVGGTYEQYF. In DNA form, the CDR3 reads TGCGCCAGCAGGGAAGTAGGGGGGACCTACGAGCAGTACTTC.

This sequence joins TRBV28 and TRBJ2-3; 12 nucleotides line up with TRBD2. The CDR3 is 15 amino acids. J gave up 5 bases and V 3 bases, and 3 bases lay outside the gene matches. From germline, CDR1 is MDHEN and CDR2 SYDVKM. CDR3 region: CASSFSSGRGDTQYF. CDR3 nucleotides: TGTGCCAGCAGTTTTTCTAGCGGGAGGGGAGATACGCAGTATTTT.

The chain is built from TRBV11-2 and TRBJ1-2, with D possibly TRBD1 on 5 matching bases. This CDR3 is 13 amino acids long. V was cut by 0 bases and J by 8 bases, with 10 bases left in between. Germline V gene lookup returns CDR1 SGHAT and CDR2 FQNNGV. CDR3 nucleotide sequence: TGTGCCAGCAGCTTAGAGGGGGTGACGGGCTACACCTTC. This encodes CASSLEGVTGYTF.

This clone was seen once. The V gene is TRBV21-1, the J gene TRBJ2-1; whether TRBD2, the table's D call, matches the DNA was not checked. TRBV21-1 is a documented pseudogene. The CDR3 runs 16 residues. The CDR3 DNA follows: TGTGCCAGCAGCAAAGATCGTGATAGCGGGATAGATGAGCAGTTCTTC. This sequence encodes CASSKDRDSGIDEQFF.

J is TRBJ1-2 and V is TRBV6-5, with 12 bases lining up with TRBD1. Per germline, CDR1 MNHEY and CDR2 SVGAGI. V trimming: 2 bases; J trimming: 5 bases; junction bases outside the gene matches: 6. CDR3 length: 16 residues. This chain's CDR3 is CASSYGTGGDLYGYTF. The CDR3, as DNA: TGTGCCAGCAGTTACGGGACAGGGGGCGACCTGTATGGCTACACCTTC.

The sample holds one count of this clone. The CDR3 reads CASSRGQSSYNSPLHF. The CDR3 DNA sequence: TGTGCCAGCAGCCGGGGACAATCCTCCTATAATTCACCCCTCCACTTT. The gene calls are TRBV7-9 and TRBJ1-6, with D possibly being TRBD1 (6 bases). CDR3 length: 16 residues. V was shortened by 5 bases and J by 0 bases, with 11 bases between the two germline ends. Per germline, CDR1 SEHNR and CDR2 FQNEAQ (reference sequence). Together with reference TRBV7-9 and TRBJ1-6, the CDR3 gives the full variable domain: DTGVSQNPRHKITKRGQNVTFRCDPISEHNRLYWYRQTLGQGPEFLTYFQNEAQLEKSRLLSDRFSAERPKGSFSTLEIQRTEQGDSAMYLCASSRGQSSYNSPLHFGNGTRLTVT.

This clone has just one count. The gene calls are TRBV9 and TRBJ2-1; 10 positions agree with TRBD2. The germline gives CDR1 SGDLS, CDR2 YYNGEE. The CDR3 sequence is 15 residues long. J gave up 8 bases and V 1 base, and 6 bases lay outside the gene matches. The CDR3 DNA is TGTGCCAGCAGCGTACGGGCTAGCGGGAGCGATGAGCAGTTCTTC. Translation gives CASSVRASGSDEQFF.

The CDR3 sequence: CTGGSLYNEQFF. The CDR3 region has the DNA TGCACGGGGGGCAGCCTCTACAATGAGCAGTTCTTC. The gene calls are TRBV29-1 and TRBJ2-1, with D maybe TRBD2 (7 bases). CDR3 length: 12 residues. Looked up from germline, CDR1 is SQVTM and CDR2 is ANQGSEA.

V is TRBV4-2 and J is TRBJ1-2; D unresolved. The germline CDR1 and CDR2 sequences are LGHNA and YNFKEQ. Between the trimmed V and J ends, which lost 0 bases and 5 bases, there was a span of 19 bases. CDR3 size: 17 residues. CDR3 bases: TGTGCCAGCAGCCAAGATCGGGCAGTCTTGGAAGGATATGGCTACACCTTC. This sequence encodes CASSQDRAVLEGYGYTF.

The chain recombines TRBV15 with TRBJ2-7, with TRBD1 identical over 7 bases. The CDR3 sequence is 14 residues long. Germline V CDR1 and CDR2: LNHNV, YYDKDF (reference sequence). The V segment lost 0 bases and the J segment 12 bases; nucleotides outside the gene matches: 11. In nucleotides, the CDR3 is TGTGCCACCAGCAGAGATCGGGGACAGTCGGCTAGGTACTTC. Translation gives CATSRDRGQSARYF.

The chain carries TRBV20-1 and TRBJ2-7; no clear D. Trimming cost V 8 bases and J 6 bases, with 5 bases left between them. CDR3 length: 8 residues. Germline assignment: CDR1 DFQATT and CDR2 SNEGSKA (reference sequence). Written as DNA, the CDR3 is TGCAGTCCCGTCGAGCAGTACTTC. Translated, it gives CSPVEQYF.

V is TRBV4-2 and J is TRBJ2-1, with D uncertain. CDR3 length: 13 amino acids. CDR1 is LGHNA, CDR2 YNFKEQ, per germline. Trimming pared 5 bases from V and 5 bases from J, leaving 10 bases between. CDR3 region: CASSFRLDNEQFF. Here the CDR3 DNA reads TGTGCCAGCAGCTTCCGACTGGACAATGAGCAGTTCTTC.

V usage is TRBV9 and J usage is TRBJ2-1; TRBD2 agrees at 9 bases. The CDR3 runs to 13 residues. Germline-derived CDR1 and CDR2 are SGDLS and YYNGEE. V was pared by 3 bases and J by 9 bases, with 4 bases of the junction left unmatched. As DNA, the CDR3 is TGTGCCAGCAGCGGGGTACTAGCGGGTGAGCAGTTCTTC. This sequence encodes CASSGVLAGEQFF.

V is TRBV1 and J is TRBJ2-1; TRBD2, as called in the table, went unchecked against the DNA. TRBV1 constitutes a pseudogene. The CDR3 is made up of 16 amino acids. The DNA of the CDR3 is TGCACCAGCAGCCACTGGGACTTCTGCTCCTACAATGAGCAGTTCTTC. This translates into CTSSHWDFCSYNEQFF.

The rearrangement links TRBV5-5 to TRBJ2-2, with D tentatively TRBD2 (5 bases). The germline V gene encodes CDR1 SGHKS and CDR2 YYEKEE (reference sequence). The CDR3 spans 14 residues. V lost 2 bases to trimming and J lost 4 bases, with 9 bases between them. The CDR3 nucleotides read TGTGCCAGCAGCTTACTAGAGGGCACCGGGGAGCTGTTTTTT. This encodes CASSLLEGTGELFF. Full variable domain (remainder filled in from reference TRBV5-5 and TRBJ2-2): DAGVTQSPTHLIKTRGQQVTLRCSPISGHKSVSWYQQVLGQGPQFIFQYYEKEERGRGNFPDRFSARQFPNYSSELNVNALLLGDSALYLCASSLLEGTGELFFGEGSRLTVL.

This clone has a handful of counts. V and J are TRBV18 and TRBJ1-1, with D possibly TRBD1 on 6 matching bases. Germline loops: CDR1 KGHSH, CDR2 LQKENI. The CDR3 consists of 15 residues. V gave up 5 bases and J gave up 3 bases, with 16 bases separating them. In DNA, the CDR3 is TGTGCCAGCTCAGTACCCAGGGGTTCTGACACTGAAGCTTTCTTT. It encodes CASSVPRGSDTEAFF.

This rearrangement joins TRBV4-1 to TRBJ1-3; D gene uncertain. The CDR3 totals 17 residues. V lost 0 bases to trimming and J lost 7 bases, with 19 bases between them. Germline lookup yields CDR1 MGHRA and CDR2 YSYEKL. The CDR3 DNA is TGCGCCAGCAGCCAAGAGGTGGCAGGCCTATTTGGGAACACCATATATTTT. The encoded protein is CASSQEVAGLFGNTIYF.